These 30 T cell receptor beta chains share one sample of origin, sequenced in a study of Graves' ophthalmopathy and Graves' hyperthyroidism. RNA served as the template for amplifying TCR beta CDR3 regions. Second-round multiplex PCR came after first-round RT-PCR with HTBI primers. TCRdb called the multiplex PCR reads again in MiXCR, with one record for every CDR3 protein. The sample lists about 370,000 distinct CDR3 sequences; approximately 17% were seen once. The sample consisted of peripheral blood. These receptors were taken from an adult woman with stable Graves' hyperthyroidism.

This clonotype was detected ten times or more. The chain combines TRBV30 with TRBJ2-5, with TRBD1 matching 10 bases. Germline V lookup: CDR1 GTSNPN, CDR2 SVGIG (reference sequence). The CDR3 length is 17 residues. V shed 3 bases, J shed 4 bases, and the junction held 14 bases outside the gene matches. In DNA, the CDR3 is TGTGCCTGGAGCATGAAAAATCCGGGACAGGGGACAGAGACCCAGTACTTC. Its translation: CAWSMKNPGQGTETQYF.

At least ten counts were recorded for this clonotype. CDR3 residues: CASSLGGQRGYTF. CDR3 DNA: TGTGCCAGCAGCCTGGGGGGGCAAAGGGGCTACACCTTC. The genes are TRBV28 and TRBJ1-2; the D gene is possibly TRBD1 (6 bases). The CDR3 runs 13 residues. The V gene's germline CDR1 is MDHEN and CDR2 SYDVKM. Trimming pared 6 bases from V and 8 bases from J, leaving 16 bases between.

This clonotype was seen many times. The CDR3 region is CASSSSTLTDTQYF. CDR3 nucleotides: TGCGCCAGCAGCTCGTCTACCCTCACAGATACGCAGTATTTT. This chain uses TRBV5-1 with TRBJ2-3; D remains ambiguous. The CDR3 length is 14 residues. Germline CDR1 SGHRS, CDR2 YFSETQ. Trimming shortened V by 3 bases and J by 2 bases, and 10 bases separated the two germline ends.

This clonotype was recorded many times. The chain recombines TRBV20-1 with TRBJ2-7; 9 bases are a match to TRBD2. The CDR3 is made up of 15 amino acids. Looked up from germline, CDR1 is DFQATT and CDR2 is SNEGSKA (reference sequence). With 3 bases clipped from V and 2 bases from J, the junction kept 8 bases outside the gene matches. This CDR3 is CSARDGASGAYEQYF. For the CDR3, the DNA is TGCAGTGCTAGGGACGGGGCTAGCGGGGCCTACGAGCAGTACTTC.

This clonotype was observed at least ten times. The chain carries TRBV7-8 and TRBJ2-5; D remains ambiguous. Trimming took off 7 bases at V and 1 base at J, with 19 bases between the two ends. The CDR3 length is 16 residues. The germline CDR1 and CDR2 sequences are SGHVS and FQNEAQ. The CDR3 DNA reads TGTGCCAGCATCGTAGGGTGGCAGCCAGGCCAAGAGACCCAGTACTTC. Its translation: CASIVGWQPGQETQYF.

This clonotype was counted at least ten times. This rearrangement joins TRBV28 to TRBJ1-2; D remains unclear. Germline V gene data show CDR1 as MDHEN and CDR2 as SYDVKM. This CDR3 has 12 amino acids. The germline V and J ends were trimmed by 4 bases and 8 bases, with 11 bases remaining between them. The CDR3 DNA sequence: TGTGCCAGCAGTTCGGGAATCTTCGGCTACACCTTC. Residues: CASSSGIFGYTF.

The chain employs TRBV6-2 or TRBV6-3 and TRBJ2-7; D not certain. Germline CDR1 MNHEY, CDR2 SVGEGT. Trimming left V 3 bases short and J 4 bases short, with 10 bases between. There are 13 residues in the CDR3. The CDR3 nucleotides read TGTGCCAGCAGTTATAATGAGATATACGAGCAGTACTTC. Its translation is CASSYNEIYEQYF.

This clonotype came up many times. CDR3: CASSEGQGPTGELFF. CDR3 nucleotides: TGTGCCAGCAGTGAGGGACAGGGGCCCACCGGGGAGCTGTTTTTT. The chain couples TRBV28 to TRBJ2-2; TRBD1 aligns across 10 bases. J gave up 4 bases and V 5 bases, and 4 bases lay outside the gene matches. The CDR3 loop spans 15 amino acids. Germline assignment: CDR1 MDHEN and CDR2 SYDVKM.

This clonotype came up many times. The V and J genes are TRBV20-1 and TRBJ1-5; perhaps TRBD1 as D (5 bases). This CDR3 spans 13 amino acids. Germline loops: CDR1 DFQATT, CDR2 SNEGSKA (reference sequence). V shed 7 bases and J shed 2 bases, with 12 bases lying between them. CDR3 nucleotides: TGCAGTGGGGCCAGGGCTGGCAATCAGCCCCAGCATTTT. Translated, it gives CSGARAGNQPQHF.

V usage is TRBV12-3 or TRBV12-4 and J usage is TRBJ1-2; 8 nucleotides match TRBD1. V lost 7 bases and J lost 4; bases outside the gene matches: 8. The CDR3 totals 14 residues. The CDR3 DNA is TGTGCCAGCACCTTTCAGGGGACAGGCTATGGCTACACCTTC. This sequence encodes CASTFQGTGYGYTF.

This chain joins TRBV19 and TRBJ2-2; TRBD1 aligns across 8 bases. This CDR3 spans 15 amino acids. Germline trimming cut 6 bases from V and 6 bases from J; bases unmatched to any gene: 9. Germline assignment: CDR1 LNHDA and CDR2 SQIVND (reference sequence). The CDR3 loop reads CASSFWTGMAGELFF. CDR3 sequence (DNA): TGTGCCAGTAGCTTCTGGACAGGGATGGCCGGGGAGCTGTTTTTT.

A note on this clonotype: Given the absence of the conserved phenylalanine or tryptophan at the CDR3 end, a read error is likely. It is unclear where the CDR3 begins or ends on the DNA, so no DNA is shown, and the CDR3 is as TCRdb lists it. The chain has TRBV27 and TRBJ2-2; the table's D call, TRBD1, has no DNA check behind it. Germline CDR1 is MNHEY and CDR2 is SMNVEV (reference sequence). The CDR3 extends over 14 residues, inclusive of both ends. The CDR3 sequence is CASSLSDPDGELCL.

This clonotype is categorized as medium-sized. J is TRBJ2-7 and V is TRBV28; D is unclear. The CDR3 covers 13 residues. CDR1 is MDHEN, CDR2 SYDVKM, per germline. The V gene lost 6 bases and the J gene lost 5 bases, with 14 bases spanning the gap. For the CDR3, the DNA is TGTGCCAGCAGCCCGCGGCCTAGTAACGAGCAGTACTTC. This translates into CASSPRPSNEQYF.

This clonotype has a count of ten or more. The junction shows a germline mismatch at one end, possibly a read error. V is TRBV30 and J is TRBJ1-2; a possible D gene is TRBD1 (6 bases). Germline CDR1 GTSNPN, CDR2 SVGIG (reference sequence). This CDR3 region has 13 residues. CDR3 loop: CAGGLGLAYGYTF. CDR3 DNA sequence: TGCGCGGGGGGGCTAGGTTTGGCTTATGGCTACACCTTC.

The V and J genes are TRBV6-1 and TRBJ2-5; 12 nucleotides line up with TRBD2. This CDR3 is 14 amino acids long. The junction had 1 base not matched to a gene; V was cut back by 4 bases and J by 4 bases. Looked up from germline, CDR1 is MNHNS and CDR2 is SASEGT. The CDR3 nucleotides read TGTGCCAGCAGTGCTAGCGGGAGGGGAGAGACCCAGTACTTC. This sequence encodes CASSASGRGETQYF.

This clonotype was observed many times. J is TRBJ2-7 and V is TRBV27; 14 nucleotides line up with TRBD2. V lost 5 bases and J lost 4; bases outside the gene matches: 16. The germline gives CDR1 MNHEY, CDR2 SMNVEV (reference sequence). This CDR3 has 19 amino acids. The CDR3 protein is CASSPSIGTSGSLPYEQYF. The DNA for the CDR3 is TGTGCCAGCAGTCCCTCCATAGGGACTAGCGGGAGCCTCCCTTACGAGCAGTACTTC.

This clonotype was detected ten times or more. The CDR3 reads CASSLAFVSEQYF. CDR3 nucleotides: TGCGCCAGCAGCTTGGCCTTTGTTAGCGAGCAGTACTTC. The chain recombines TRBV5-1 with TRBJ2-7, with D uncertain. V was pared by 0 bases and J by 6 bases, with 10 bases between. Germline V gene sequence: CDR1 SGHRS, CDR2 YFSETQ. The CDR3 sequence is 13 residues long.

In its sample, this clonotype was seen many times. This may arise from a read error, as a much more abundant clone is one base away. This chain connects TRBV12-3 or TRBV12-4 to TRBJ1-2; TRBD1 matches at 9 bases. The CDR3 length is 14 residues. The CDR3 DNA reads TGTGCCAGCAGCCGTGGGACAGGGCCGGGAGGCTGCACCTTC. It specifies CASSRGTGPGGCTF.

This clonotype has ten or more counts. This chain uses TRBV28 with TRBJ1-1, with D perhaps matching TRBD1 (6 bases). V was trimmed by 5 bases and J by 2 bases, leaving 15 bases between them. CDR3 length: 15 residues. CDR1 is MDHEN and CDR2 is SYDVKM in the germline V gene. Written as DNA, the CDR3 is TGTGCCAGCAGTCCGGGGGGGGACACCAACACTGAAGCTTTCTTT. It encodes CASSPGGDTNTEAFF.

This clonotype has at least ten counts. V is TRBV6-1 and J is TRBJ1-1; D gene unclear. The CDR3 runs 15 residues. The V and J ends lost 1 base and 2 bases respectively, with 11 bases between them. CDR1 and CDR2 from the germline V gene are MNHNS and SASEGT. The CDR3 loop reads CASSEEEGINTEAFF. The CDR3 DNA reads as TGTGCCAGCAGTGAAGAAGAGGGAATAAACACTGAAGCTTTCTTT.

This clonotype was detected many times. V is TRBV28 and J is TRBJ1-1, with D perhaps matching TRBD1 (5 bases). V gave up 5 bases and J gave up 11 bases, with 15 bases separating them. The germline V gene encodes CDR1 MDHEN and CDR2 SYDVKM. CDR3 length: 12 amino acids. Here the CDR3 DNA reads TGTGCCAGCAGTCCCGATGGGCCAGGGGCTTTCTTT. Its protein product is CASSPDGPGAFF.

In this sample, this clonotype turned up many times. The chain combines TRBV12-3 or TRBV12-4 with TRBJ1-2; the match to TRBD1 covers 7 bases. The V and J ends lost 6 bases and 4 bases, in that order; junction bases with no gene match: 8. This CDR3 is 14 amino acids long. In nucleotides, the CDR3 is TGTGCCAGCAGACCAGCCCGGGACAGCTATGGCTACACCTTC. Its protein product is CASRPARDSYGYTF.

This clonotype was recorded at least ten times. Being one base from a much bigger clone, this may be a read error. This chain links TRBV20-1 with TRBJ2-2; D is perhaps TRBD2 (6 bases). CDR3 length equals 14 residues. In germline, CDR1 is DFQATT, CDR2 SNEGSKA (reference sequence). CDR3 in amino acids: CSAGRDGNTGELCF. DNA of the CDR3: TGCAGCGCCGGGCGGGACGGAAACACCGGGGAGCTGTGTTTT.

This clonotype was counted ten times or more. This chain connects TRBV20-1 to TRBJ1-1; D remains ambiguous. The CDR3 runs 12 residues. Germline CDR1 is DFQATT and CDR2 is SNEGSKA (reference sequence). Trimming took 5 bases from V and 0 from J, leaving 7 bases between them. This CDR3 reads CSARLMNTEAFF. Here the CDR3 DNA reads TGCAGTGCTCGACTCATGAACACTGAAGCTTTCTTT.

This clonotype was detected many times. This chain connects TRBV7-8 to TRBJ2-2; no clear D. V was pared by 3 bases and J by 6 bases, with 8 bases between. CDR3 length: 13 residues. The germline V gene has CDR1 SGHVS and CDR2 FQNEAQ. The CDR3 protein is CASSLTGPGELFF. CDR3 DNA: TGTGCCAGCAGCTTGACCGGTCCCGGGGAGCTGTTTTTT.

There are many counts of this clonotype. The chain recombines TRBV2 with TRBJ2-7, with 11 bases fitting TRBD2. The V and J ends lost 7 bases and 5 bases, in that order; junction bases with no gene match: 13. CDR1 and CDR2 from the germline V gene are SNHLY and FYNNEI. The CDR3 is 16 residues long. The CDR3 DNA sequence: TGTGCCAGCATAAGGGTTACGCTAGCGGGAGGACACGAGCAGTACTTC. Translating gives CASIRVTLAGGHEQYF. The full variable domain, in which reference TRBV2 and TRBJ2-7 provide the parts outside the CDR3, is EPEVTQTPSHQVTQMGQEVILRCVPISNHLYFYWYRQILGQKVEFLVSFYNNEISEKSEIFDDQFSVERPDGSNFTLKIRSTKLEDSAMYFCASIRVTLAGGHEQYFGPGTRLTVT.

This sequence joins TRBV6-1 and TRBJ1-5; D is unclear. This CDR3 has 16 residues. Trimming removed 1 base from V and 5 bases from J, with 15 bases in between. Germline CDR1 MNHNS, CDR2 SASEGT. CDR3 sequence (DNA): TGTGCCAGCAGTGAAGGTCGACTCAGAGAATATCAGCCCCAGCATTTT. It encodes CASSEGRLREYQPQHF.

The chain carries TRBV5-6 and TRBJ2-4; TRBD2 agrees at 7 bases. With V trimmed by 6 bases and J by 1 base, 16 bases remained unmatched. CDR1 SGHDT and CDR2 YYEEEE come from the germline V gene. CDR3 length: 18 amino acids. CDR3 sequence (DNA): TGTGCCAGCACCTACCGGGGAGGGCTGATTTCGGCCAAAAACATTCAGTACTTC. Its protein product is CASTYRGGLISAKNIQYF. The full variable domain, with the rest looked up from reference TRBV5-6 and TRBJ2-4, is DAGVTQSPTHLIKTRGQQVTLRCSPKSGHDTVSWYQQALGQGPQFIFQYYEEEERQRGNFPDRFSGHQFPNYSSELNVNALLLGDSALYLCASTYRGGLISAKNIQYFGAGTRLSVL.

This clonotype was picked up many times. The chain employs TRBV28 and TRBJ1-5; D remains ambiguous. Per the germline V gene, CDR1 is MDHEN and CDR2 is SYDVKM. Trimming removed 6 bases from V and 7 bases from J, with 7 bases in between. The CDR3 covers 11 residues. The CDR3 region has the DNA TGTGCCAGCAGAGCCGGACAGCCCCAGCATTTT. It yields the protein CASRAGQPQHF.

The chain uses TRBV30 and TRBJ2-7; 11 bases line up with TRBD1. This CDR3 region has 13 residues. CDR1 is GTSNPN and CDR2 is SVGIG in the germline V gene (reference sequence). The V and J ends lost 7 bases and 6 bases, in that order; junction bases with no gene match: 8. The CDR3 DNA is TGTGCCTCCCTAACCGGGACAGGGGGCGAGCAGTACTTC. Amino acids: CASLTGTGGEQYF.